These T cell receptor beta chains were read from a single sample in a study of long-term antiretroviral therapy in people with HIV. Method: immunoSEQ multiplex PCR; TCRdb's copy keeps in-frame clones and lacks some. The sample includes about 30,000 clones, approximately 91% seen only once; the top ten take under 7.5%. The sample consisted of unsorted PBMCs, taken approximately 5 years before starting antiretroviral therapy. Receptors originate from a man aged 50 to 59 with HIV. CDR3s include the opening cysteine and the closing phenylalanine or tryptophan. A D gene is named only where the DNA matches it firmly.

v_call: TRBV6-6; d_call: .; j_call: TRBJ2-7; cdr3_aa: CASKRTGYPYEQYF
v_call: TRBV7-3; d_call: .; j_call: TRBJ1-6; cdr3_aa: CASSLRVGLSSYNSPLHF
v_call: TRBV5-1; d_call: .; j_call: TRBJ2-1; cdr3_aa: CASSVTGKGEQFF
v_call: TRBV7-9; d_call: TRBD2; j_call: TRBJ2-5; cdr3_aa: CASSSGLAGLQETQYF
v_call: TRBV29-1; d_call: .; j_call: TRBJ2-1; cdr3_aa: CSVPSLGDNEQFF
v_call: TRBV9; d_call: .; j_call: TRBJ2-2; cdr3_aa: CASSPKATEELFF
v_call: TRBV5-1; d_call: TRBD1; j_call: TRBJ1-1; cdr3_aa: CASSQQGDTEAFF
v_call: TRBV5-1; d_call: .; j_call: TRBJ2-7; cdr3_aa: CASSLGELAEQYF
v_call: TRBV9; d_call: .; j_call: TRBJ1-3; cdr3_aa: CASSVSSGSSGNTIYF
v_call: TRBV7-2; d_call: .; j_call: TRBJ1-1; cdr3_aa: CASTTGNTEAFF
v_call: TRBV25-1; d_call: TRBD2; j_call: TRBJ2-5; cdr3_aa: CASSGTSGIETQYF
v_call: TRBV7-8; d_call: .; j_call: TRBJ1-2; cdr3_aa: CASSFLGEKDGYGYTF
v_call: TRBV6-5; d_call: .; j_call: TRBJ1-5; cdr3_aa: CASSYASAGNQPQHF
v_call: TRBV19; d_call: .; j_call: TRBJ2-7; cdr3_aa: CASSPETGADEQYF
v_call: TRBV7-8; d_call: .; j_call: TRBJ1-1; cdr3_aa: CATRPGTPNTEAFF
v_call: TRBV28; d_call: .; j_call: TRBJ1-2; cdr3_aa: CASSRGGANNYGYTF
v_call: TRBV5-1; d_call: .; j_call: TRBJ1-1; cdr3_aa: CASSLDSRNTEAFF
v_call: TRBV7-9; d_call: .; j_call: TRBJ1-4; cdr3_aa: CASSLVAGEKLFF
v_call: TRBV18; d_call: .; j_call: TRBJ2-2; cdr3_aa: CASSPLGIVSVDGELFF
v_call: TRBV9; d_call: .; j_call: TRBJ2-5; cdr3_aa: CASSVSWGETQYF
v_call: TRBV10-3; d_call: .; j_call: TRBJ1-2; cdr3_aa: CAISDGGGPYGYTF
v_call: TRBV7-6; d_call: TRBD1; j_call: TRBJ2-7; cdr3_aa: CASSPRGDRGSYEQYF
v_call: TRBV9; d_call: .; j_call: TRBJ2-1; cdr3_aa: CASSVAQGSYNEQFF
v_call: TRBV6-5; d_call: .; j_call: TRBJ2-5; cdr3_aa: CASIRQPMGTQYF
v_call: TRBV6-1; d_call: TRBD1; j_call: TRBJ1-2; cdr3_aa: CASSVDRDYGYTF
v_call: TRBV4-1; d_call: TRBD2; j_call: TRBJ2-7; cdr3_aa: CASSPMSSGTYEQYF
v_call: TRBV9; d_call: .; j_call: TRBJ1-1; cdr3_aa: CASSVGQHTEAFF
v_call: TRBV12-5; d_call: .; j_call: TRBJ1-3; cdr3_aa: CASGLGPNSFTIYF
v_call: TRBV9; d_call: .; j_call: TRBJ1-2; cdr3_aa: CASSPDARSGANYGYTF
v_call: TRBV5-5; d_call: .; j_call: TRBJ2-7; cdr3_aa: CASSSLTGPFYEQYF
v_call: TRBV6-1; d_call: .; j_call: TRBJ1-5; cdr3_aa: CASSDWVWQPQHF
v_call: TRBV18; d_call: .; j_call: TRBJ1-1; cdr3_aa: CASSPTGRYEAFF
v_call: TRBV7-6; d_call: .; j_call: TRBJ2-3; cdr3_aa: CASSLVGNPDTQYF
v_call: TRBV19; d_call: .; j_call: TRBJ1-5; cdr3_aa: CASSILAGERQPQHF
v_call: TRBV19; d_call: TRBD2; j_call: TRBJ2-7; cdr3_aa: CASSTSGFSSYEQYF
v_call: TRBV18; d_call: TRBD1; j_call: TRBJ1-1; cdr3_aa: CASSPLQGAATEAFF
v_call: TRBV5-1; d_call: .; j_call: TRBJ1-1; cdr3_aa: CASSLQGSNTEAFF